The T cell receptor beta chain under discussion was sequenced for a study of CD8+ T cells in alopecia areata (dated by TCRdb to the late 2010s). Regarding the complete study: Treated patients were enrolled in an open-label pilot trial of oral tofacitinib, 5 to 10 mg twice daily, for moderate-to-severe alopecia areata. The study used high-throughput TCRbeta sequencing to examine T cell clonal expansion in alopecia areata, in both the C3H/HeJ mouse model and human patients. On the human side, TCRbeta sequencing was run on scalp tissue and on sorted CD4+ and CD8+ peripheral blood T cells from healthy controls and from alopecia areata patients with either patchy or totalis/universalis disease. Patients received tofacitinib for 6 to 18 months and were then followed off drug for 6 months to check for delayed response and recurrence. Scalp clonality was compared across normal scalp (n=4), patchy alopecia areata scalp (n=8), and alopecia totalis/universalis scalp (n=8). Patients on tofacitinib were biopsied at baseline and after 4 and 24 weeks of treatment, and several of the patients also had a later scalp biopsy. RNA came from the PAXgene miRNA kit for fixed scalp, the miRNeasy kit for PBMCs, and the RNeasy kit for mouse skin. TCRbeta CDR3 regions were amplified by immunoSEQ multiplex PCR using 35 Vbeta forward and 13 Jbeta reverse primers. In treated patients, disease severity was measured using the SALT score, which gives the percentage of scalp surface area affected. General conclusions and limits of the study: Tofacitinib significantly lowered scalp clonality and the number of expanded CD8+ clones among the top 100 scalp clones. The treated cohort was small, with a single nonresponder, so links between baseline CD8+ expansion and response need larger studies. During tofacitinib treatment, many expanded lesional clones remained in scalp and blood, and this persistence may partly explain relapse after treatment is stopped. Shared TCR sequences between patients were less evident than in mice, which may be partly attributable to HLA diversity in the patient population. Compared with normal scalp, lesional scalp had higher clonality and more expanded CD8+ clones, particularly in alopecia totalis/universalis, a pattern that suggests antigenic drive. Unlike mouse skin, which is dominated by gammadelta T cells, normal human skin has resident alphabeta T cells that are also sequenced, and this complicates analysis of the scalp TCR repertoire.

The treatment or condition label, read with the paper, signifies: oral pan-JAK inhibitor, 5-10 mg twice daily. Lesional scalp punch biopsies and peripheral blood were collected from alopecia areata patients. PBMCs were isolated by density centrifugation and stained for CD3, CD4 and CD8, and CD4+ and CD8+ T cells were sorted on a FACSAria. Trimming removed 4 bases from V and 2 bases from J; the gene matches leave 7 bases unexplained. CDR1 LNHNV and CDR2 YYDKDF were looked up in the germline V gene (reference sequence). The CDR3 contains 16 residues, cysteine and phenylalanine counted. The CDR3 DNA has 48 bases and is translated from base 1. To note about this clone: The specificity of this receptor is unknown. Qualities for individual bases were not recorded, and no much larger clone is one base off.

The method was the immunoSEQ multiplex PCR assay. For TCR sequencing, RNA was extracted from every sample and reverse transcribed into cDNA to serve as template. SuperScript III was used for first-strand cDNA synthesis, primed with a 2:1 mix of oligo-dT and random hexamers. Amplification bias was assessed with a synthetic immune receptor repertoire, and residual bias was removed computationally. The original pipeline was this. Raw reads were preprocessed to remove errors, and CDR3 was defined according to IMGT conventions as the region from the conserved cysteine to phenylalanine. To get clonality, Shannon entropy was normalized by log2 of the number of productive unique TCRs and the result was subtracted from 1. CD4 or CD8 identity of scalp clones was inferred by cross-referencing scalp TCRbeta sequences with sorted blood CD4 and CD8 repertoires. As stored in TCRdb, this immuneACCESS dataset retains in-frame rearrangements with V and J assigned. A fraction of the clones does not appear; measured against another copy, unresolved V genes explain less than half of the discrepancy, and the remainder lacks a known reason. For V, J and clone size, that table is used; D and trimming come from the DNA. Across this sample there are fewer than 100,000 clones, with over 70% seen only once. The ten largest clonotypes hold roughly 17% of the sample.

The rearranged chain carries TRBV15 and TRBJ2-7, with 11 middle bases fitting TRBD2. The receptor was derived from a human donor with alopecia areata. Here the sequenced sample was CD8+ T cells sorted from blood, taken at week 44, from a patient treated with tofacitinib. The CDR3 region has the sequence CATSTGLAAVPYEQYF. The DNA reads as follows: TGTGCCACCAGCACGGGACTAGCGGCCGTTCCCTACGAGCAGTACTTC. Joined to the reference TRBV15 and TRBJ2-7 proteins, this CDR3 gives the full variable domain: DAMVIQNPRYQVTQFGKPVTLSCSQTLNHNVMYWYQQKSSQAPKLLFHYYDKDFNNEADTPDNFQSRRPNTSFCFLDIRSPGLGDTAMYLCATSTGLAAVPYEQYFGPGTRLTVT.